This T cell receptor (beta chain) was found in a study of T-cell reconstitution after alpha-beta-depleted transplantation in children. Unique molecular identifiers were incorporated during preparation of the TCRbeta library. From the PCR reads, TCRdb called clonotypes with MiXCR, one entry per CDR3 protein. The repertoire holds fewer than 200,000 distinct CDR3 sequences, with about 6.3% as singletons. This clonotype was counted ten times or more. The germline CDR1 and CDR2 sequences are SQVTM and ANQGSEA. The CDR3 covers 14 residues. Trimming pared 4 bases from V and 5 bases from J, leaving 17 bases between.

The TCR was taken from a human donor who donated a stem cell graft to a child with Wiskott-Aldrich syndrome. The rearrangement uses TRBV29-1 and TRBJ1-2; a weak D match, TRBD1 (6 bases). Sequenced material: PBMCs from the stem cell graft donor, taken from the stem cell graft. The CDR3 nucleotides are TGCAGCGTTGTGGCTGGGGGCAGACCTTATGGCTACACCTTC. Protein: CSVVAGGRPYGYTF.